One and the same sample provided the 3 T cell receptor beta chains below, sequenced in a study of blood T cell repertoires in COVID-19. Sequenced by immunoSEQ multiplex PCR; TCRdb stores in-frame clones only, minus some. The sample carries about 95,000 clones, about nine tenths recorded once. The sequenced sample was peripheral blood. Source of these receptors: a woman in her seventies with acute or convalescent COVID-19.

This chain connects TRBV6-5 to TRBJ2-3, with D possibly matching TRBD2 (5 bases). V lost 7 bases to trimming and J lost 3 bases, with 14 bases between them. Per germline, CDR1 MNHEY and CDR2 SVGAGI. This CDR3 comprises 14 residues. CDR3 residues: CASTAPGLTDTQYF. The CDR3 nucleotides read TGTGCCAGCACCGCACCGGGATTAACAGATACGCAGTATTTT.

This chain links TRBV19 with TRBJ1-5; TRBD1 matches at 7 bases. V lost 4 bases and J lost 6; bases outside the gene matches: 9. Per germline, CDR1 LNHDA and CDR2 SQIVND (reference sequence). The CDR3 spans 15 residues. Here the CDR3 DNA reads TGTGCCAGTAGTACTGGACAGGCCTGGGGTCAGCCCCAGCATTTT. It yields the protein CASSTGQAWGQPQHF.

This sequence joins TRBV19 and TRBJ2-5, with D possibly matching TRBD2 (6 bases). The CDR3 sequence is 14 residues long. Between the trimmed V and J ends, which lost 2 bases and 3 bases, there was a span of 10 bases. Per the germline V gene, CDR1 is LNHDA and CDR2 is SQIVND (reference sequence). The CDR3 DNA follows: TGTGCCAGTAGTATATATACGGGAGAAGAGACCCAGTACTTC. This codes for CASSIYTGEETQYF.